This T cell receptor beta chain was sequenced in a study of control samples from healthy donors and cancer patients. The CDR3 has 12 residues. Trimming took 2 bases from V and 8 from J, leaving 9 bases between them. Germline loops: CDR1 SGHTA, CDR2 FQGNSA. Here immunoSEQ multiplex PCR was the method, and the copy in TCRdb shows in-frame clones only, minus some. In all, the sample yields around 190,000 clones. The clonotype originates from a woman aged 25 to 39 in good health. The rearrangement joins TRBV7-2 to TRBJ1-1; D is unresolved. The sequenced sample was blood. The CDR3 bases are TGTGCCAGCAGCTTACGGGAGAAAGAAGCTTTCTTT. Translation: CASSLREKEAFF.